Following are 16 T cell receptor beta chains from one sample sequenced in a study of shared clonotypes between healthy human individuals. The method was immunoSEQ multiplex PCR; TCRdb's version includes in-frame clones alone and lacks a portion of them. The table lists some 1,600,000 clones, around 98% of them singletons. Sequences were obtained from naive CD4+ T cells sorted from blood. Noted subset: CD45RA+ positively selected. The receptors stem from a man aged 25 to 40 in good health.

The chain couples TRBV10-3 to TRBJ2-1, with 9 bases lining up with TRBD2. The ends lost 3 bases at V and 4 bases at J; junction bases unmatched: 7. This CDR3 is 16 amino acids long. The V gene's germline CDR1 is ENHRY and CDR2 SYGVKD. CDR3 loop: CAISEGVSGRYNEQFF. Here the CDR3 DNA reads TGTGCCATCAGTGAAGGGGTCAGCGGGAGGTACAATGAGCAGTTCTTC.

Notes on this clone: The same CDR3 arises from other DNA sequences in this sample as well. The rearrangement links TRBV5-4 to TRBJ2-7; TRBD2 agrees at 7 bases. Germline loops: CDR1 SGHNT, CDR2 YYREEE (reference sequence). The CDR3 loop spans 14 amino acids. The V and J ends lost 4 bases and 0 bases, in that order; junction bases with no gene match: 4. For the CDR3, the DNA is TGTGCCAGCAGCGCAAGCGGGACCTCCTACGAGCAGTACTTC. It codes for CASSASGTSYEQYF.

The chain employs TRBV9 and TRBJ2-7; 8 bases align to TRBD2. J gave up 2 bases and V 4 bases, and 14 bases lay outside the gene matches. Per the germline V gene, CDR1 is SGDLS and CDR2 is YYNGEE. The CDR3 runs 17 residues. The CDR3 is CASSPLSGGPGAYEQYF. As DNA, the CDR3 is TGTGCCAGCAGCCCCCTCTCGGGAGGGCCTGGGGCCTACGAGCAGTACTTC.

This chain joins TRBV5-1 and TRBJ2-3; possible D gene TRBD1, 5 bases. The V end lost 7 bases, the J end lost 3 bases, and 9 bases lay between the germline ends. The CDR3 consists of 12 residues. Germline V gives CDR1 SGHRS, CDR2 YFSETQ. The DNA of the CDR3 is TGCGCCAGCGATGCAGGGACAGATACGCAGTATTTT. It is translated as CASDAGTDTQYF.

The chain links TRBV5-8 to TRBJ2-2; TRBD2 matches 12 bases. After removal of 7 bases from V and 7 bases from J, the junction contained 14 bases not matched to a gene. This CDR3 is built from 17 residues. CDR1 and CDR2 (germline): SGHTS, YDEGEE. The CDR3: CASPDSSGRAPHGELFF. The CDR3 region has the DNA TGTGCCAGCCCGGATTCTAGCGGGAGGGCCCCCCACGGGGAGCTGTTTTTT.

The chain couples TRBV19 to TRBJ2-5, with no clear D. Germline CDR1 and CDR2: LNHDA and SQIVND (reference sequence). The V end was cut by 3 bases, the J end by 2 bases, with 16 bases between. CDR3 length: 16 amino acids. The CDR3, as DNA: TGTGCCAGTAGTATGGGTCAGGTGTTGGGACAAGAGACCCAGTACTTC. Translated: CASSMGQVLGQETQYF. Filled out from reference TRBV19 and TRBJ2-5, the complete variable domain reads DGGITQSPKYLFRKEGQNVTLSCEQNLNHDAMYWYRQDPGQGLRLIYYSQIVNDFQKGDIAEGYSVSREKKESFPLTVTSAQKNPTAFYLCASSMGQVLGQETQYFGPGTRLLVL.

This chain uses TRBV7-9 with TRBJ2-7, with D possibly being TRBD1 (6 bases). The V gene lost 5 bases and the J gene lost 0 bases, with 11 bases spanning the gap. Germline lookup yields CDR1 SEHNR and CDR2 FQNEAQ (reference sequence). The CDR3 sequence is 14 residues long. CDR3 sequence reads: CASSIRDISYEQYF. The CDR3 DNA follows: TGTGCCAGCAGCATAAGGGACATCTCCTACGAGCAGTACTTC.

The rearrangement joins TRBV27 to TRBJ2-2; no definite D call. Germline loops: CDR1 MNHEY, CDR2 SMNVEV (reference sequence). The CDR3 sequence is 16 residues long. Trimming pared 1 base from V and 1 base from J, leaving 10 bases between. The CDR3 coding sequence is TGTGCCAGCAGTTTATTTCGAATTGGGAACACCGGGGAGCTGTTTTTT. Protein: CASSLFRIGNTGELFF.

J is TRBJ2-3 and V is TRBV11-2, with 7 bases identical to TRBD2. Germline V gene lookup returns CDR1 SGHAT and CDR2 FQNNGV. CDR3 length: 15 residues. V was pared by 5 bases and J by 7 bases, with 12 bases of the junction left unmatched. CDR3 in DNA: TGTGCCAGCAGCCCCGGGGTAGCGGGCATTTATACGCAGTATTTT. Amino acid sequence: CASSPGVAGIYTQYF.

V and J are TRBV5-1 and TRBJ2-3, with TRBD2 identical over 8 bases. CDR1 and CDR2 (germline): SGHRS, YFSETQ. Losses at the gene ends were 2 bases for V and 9 bases for J; bases not matched to a gene: 2. This CDR3 is built from 12 residues. The CDR3 is CASSFPSGTQYF. The CDR3 coding sequence is TGCGCCAGCAGCTTCCCTAGCGGGACGCAGTATTTT.

This chain connects TRBV28 to TRBJ2-7; 7 bases match TRBD2. From germline, CDR1 is MDHEN and CDR2 SYDVKM. This CDR3 contains 14 residues. The V and J ends lost 6 bases and 3 bases, in that order; junction bases with no gene match: 8. The CDR3: CASSRGRVRYEQYF. The CDR3 DNA sequence: TGTGCCAGCAGCCGTGGGAGGGTTCGCTACGAGCAGTACTTC.

The CDR3 spells CASRETGGADTQYF. DNA for the CDR3: TGTGCCAGCAGGGAAACAGGGGGCGCAGATACGCAGTATTTT. The chain couples TRBV11-2 to TRBJ2-3, with 9 bases aligning to TRBD1. The CDR3 is 14 amino acids. Trimming cost V 6 bases and J 4 bases; bases outside gene matches: 5. Germline lookup yields CDR1 SGHAT and CDR2 FQNNGV.

The V and J genes are TRBV30 and TRBJ2-5; possibly TRBD2 for D (5 bases). There are 12 residues in the CDR3. The V gene's germline CDR1 is GTSNPN and CDR2 SVGIG (reference sequence). Between the trimmed V and J ends, which lost 8 bases and 5 bases, there was a span of 15 bases. The CDR3 nucleotides are TGTGCCGGGGAGTTTTGGTCTGAGACCCAGTACTTC. Its protein product is CAGEFWSETQYF.

This sequence joins TRBV18 and TRBJ2-5; either TRBD1 or TRBD2 may supply D (5 bases each). The CDR3 contains 14 residues. CDR1 and CDR2 (germline): KGHSH, LQKENI. The germline V and J ends were trimmed by 3 bases and 1 base, with 9 bases remaining between them. In DNA form, the CDR3 reads TGTGCCAGCTCACCGAGGGACGCCCAAGAGACCCAGTACTTC. Amino acids: CASSPRDAQETQYF.

The rearrangement uses TRBV6-5 and TRBJ1-5; D might be TRBD1 (5 bases). Per germline, CDR1 MNHEY and CDR2 SVGAGI. This CDR3 region has 13 residues. With 6 bases removed from V and 4 bases from J, the gap between germline ends came to 10 bases. The CDR3 region is CASRQTVNQPQHF. As DNA, the CDR3 is TGTGCCAGCAGGCAGACAGTAAATCAGCCCCAGCATTTT.

This chain joins TRBV19 and TRBJ2-7; 10 bases agree with TRBD1. CDR3 size: 15 residues. Unmatched junction bases numbered 11, after V lost 8 bases and J lost 4 bases. The germline V gene has CDR1 LNHDA and CDR2 SQIVND (reference sequence). CDR3 region: CASSDRGTGEYEQYF. In DNA form, the CDR3 reads TGTGCCAGTTCTGATCGGGGGACAGGGGAGTACGAGCAGTACTTC. The variable domain in full, completed from reference TRBV19 and TRBJ2-7, reads DGGITQSPKYLFRKEGQNVTLSCEQNLNHDAMYWYRQDPGQGLRLIYYSQIVNDFQKGDIAEGYSVSREKKESFPLTVTSAQKNPTAFYLCASSDRGTGEYEQYFGPGTRLTVT.